This entry concerns a single T cell receptor beta chain. The source of the sample is a study of blood T cell repertoires in COVID-19. Overall study context: Samples representing acute and convalescent COVID-19 were sourced from the United States, Italy and Spain. PBMCs, B-cell-depleted T cells, or T cells were the source of the cDNA or gDNA that made up the material.

Authors' analysis steps: Amplified reference gene primers provided the basis for estimating nucleated cell counts. Some clones are missing from TCRdb's copy, which holds only in-frame ones; the method was immunoSEQ multiplex PCR. V, J and clone size reflect that table, while D and trimming were determined from the DNA. The data show approximately 190,000 clones, around four fifths seen once. After removal of 3 bases from V and 8 bases from J, the junction contained 4 bases not matched to a gene. The CDR3 runs to 14 residues. CDR1 is ENHRY and CDR2 is SYGVKD in the germline V gene. The chain combines TRBV10-3 with TRBJ1-6, with 7 bases fitting TRBD1. This receptor was obtained from a woman in her twenties or thirties with acute or convalescent COVID-19. The specimen was peripheral blood. The CDR3: CAISDPGTDSPLHF. CDR3 nucleotide sequence: TGTGCCATCAGTGACCCCGGGACAGATTCACCCCTCCACTTT.